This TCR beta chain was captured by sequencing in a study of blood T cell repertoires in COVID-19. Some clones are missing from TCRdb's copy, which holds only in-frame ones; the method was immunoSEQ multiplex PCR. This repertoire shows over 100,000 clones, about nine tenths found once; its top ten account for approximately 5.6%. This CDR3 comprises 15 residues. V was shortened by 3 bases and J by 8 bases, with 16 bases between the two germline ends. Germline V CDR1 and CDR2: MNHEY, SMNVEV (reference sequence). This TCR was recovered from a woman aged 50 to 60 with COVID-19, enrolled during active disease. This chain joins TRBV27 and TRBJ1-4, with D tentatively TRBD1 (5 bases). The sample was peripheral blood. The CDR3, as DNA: TGTGCCAGCAGTTTTAATGGGGCGGGGAGGGAAAAACTGTTTTTT. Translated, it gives CASSFNGAGREKLFF.